This T cell receptor (beta chain) comes out of a study of cytomegalovirus exposure and HLA in healthy donors. Broader study findings: In an earlier analysis, most TCR beta V segments were productive about 87% or about 30% of the time. Rare TCR sequences predominated, though certain public TCRs were found in many donors. Cytomegalovirus association was listed for roughly 160 TCR beta chains.

The germline V and J ends were trimmed by 5 bases and 10 bases, with 15 bases remaining between them. Germline assignment: CDR1 MDHEN and CDR2 SYDVKM. The CDR3 sequence is 13 residues long. This PCR relied on a set of 60 Vbeta primers and 13 Jbeta primers. Sequencing was performed with immunoSEQ multiplex PCR; in TCRdb, only in-frame clones are kept and a portion is missing. The sample contains 200,000 to 250,000 clones, around 80% of which appear only once. A remark on this clone: Its antigen is not identified.

The rearrangement joins TRBV28 to TRBJ2-1, with a tentative D call TRBD1 (6 bases). This TCR came from a male donor in good health and CMV-seronegative. Material: PBMCs. CDR3 sequence: CASSTETGHEQFF. CDR3 nucleotides: TGTGCCAGCAGTACAGAAACAGGGCACGAGCAGTTCTTC.